Sequencing of this T cell receptor (beta chain) was carried out in a study of blood T cell repertoires in COVID-19. Overall study context: Samples came from the United States, Italy and Spain, spanning acute and convalescent COVID-19. T cells, B-cell-depleted T cells, or PBMCs supplied cDNA or gDNA.

The data were produced by immunoSEQ multiplex PCR, yet TCRdb's version contains in-frame clones alone and is incomplete. Here the sample spans around 26,000 clones, around 88% being singletons. Sequencing was performed on peripheral blood. The TCR was taken from a human donor with active COVID-19. The donor label of this sample is uncertain.

The CDR3 here is CASRRGSQSNQPQHF. Here the CDR3 DNA reads TGTGCCAGCAGGAGAGGCTCGCAGTCAAATCAGCCCCAGCATTTT. The V and J genes are TRBV6-5 and TRBJ1-5; no definite D call. V was trimmed by 6 bases and J by 4 bases, leaving 16 bases between them. This CDR3 comprises 15 residues. The germline V gene has CDR1 MNHEY and CDR2 SVGAGI.